This T cell receptor beta chain was profiled in a study of blood T cells in healthy people across ages. Study results and caveats: With naive T cell percentage, TCR beta diversity showed a strong correlation.

With a J-beta primer mix and a sample-barcoded 5' primer, a second PCR ran about 7 to 12 cycles. MiXCR, applied by TCRdb to the 5' RACE reads, yields one record per CDR3 protein. The table includes 850,000 to 1,300,000 distinct CDR3 sequences, 40% to 50% detected once. The CDR3 has 19 amino acids. V gave up 0 bases and J gave up 0 bases; unmatched junction bases: 11. Germline-derived CDR1 and CDR2 are SGHRS and YFSETQ. This clonotype was seen more than once but under ten times. No antigen is known for it. The TCR originated in a woman aged 60-70 years in good health. The sample comprised blood. The chain recombines TRBV5-1 with TRBJ2-3, with 9 nucleotides matching TRBD1. CDR3 in DNA: TGCGCCAGCAGCTTGGCCCCGATCCGGGACAGGGCTAGCACAGATACGCAGTATTTT. It translates to CASSLAPIRDRASTDTQYF.